Following are 28 T cell receptor beta chains from one sample sequenced in a study of CD8 T cells in ankylosing spondylitis (dated by TCRdb to about 2017). The library was generated by 5' RACE. Sequencer: Illumina HiSeq 2500. TCRdb applied fastp at Q25 and MiXCR to the public reads, then kept only in-frame beta chains. Each entry merges the rows of one CDR3 protein and shows their most common DNA and genes. The sample has 250,000 to 400,000 distinct CDR3 sequences on record, around a tenth of them singletons. The ten largest clones represent about 10% of the sample. Specimen: blood, either unsorted or a sorted T cell fraction (not recorded which). The receptors come from a female donor with ankylosing spondylitis or in good health (not recorded which).

A word on this clonotype: The junction departs from the called germline gene at one end, perhaps through a read error. V gene TRBV5-1 combines with J gene TRBJ2-3; the D gene is possibly TRBD2 (6 bases). In germline, CDR1 is SGHRS, CDR2 YFSETQ. The CDR3 has 14 residues. The CDR3 coding sequence is TGCGCCACCAGCTGGTTGACAGTAGCGGACACGCAGTATTTT. This translates into CATSWLTVADTQYF.

The chain recombines TRBV9 with TRBJ2-1, with 7 bases matching TRBD2. The CDR3 contains 14 residues. V lost 4 bases and J lost 6; bases outside the gene matches: 7. Germline V lookup: CDR1 SGDLS, CDR2 YYNGEE. The CDR3 DNA is TGTGCCAGCAGCCCCCGGGGAGGGGCCAATGAGCAGTTCTTC. Translated: CASSPRGGANEQFF.

J is TRBJ1-2 and V is TRBV5-1; TRBD1 aligns across 8 bases. The V gene's germline CDR1 is SGHRS and CDR2 YFSETQ. This CDR3 comprises 14 residues. The J segment lost 8 bases and the V segment lost 2 bases, leaving 8 bases of the junction unmatched. CDR3 DNA sequence: TGCGCCAGCAGCTTAGGCAGGGGGCGAAACGGCTACACCTTC. This gives the protein CASSLGRGRNGYTF.

This clonotype came up a few times. The chain couples TRBV20-1 to TRBJ1-5, with D possibly matching TRBD1 (6 bases). CDR3 length: 14 amino acids. V was pared by 0 bases and J by 4 bases, with 10 bases between. Germline CDR1 DFQATT, CDR2 SNEGSKA (reference sequence). CDR3 coding DNA: TGCAGTGCTAGAGATCCGAGGGGGAATCAGCCCCAGCATTTT. This translates into CSARDPRGNQPQHF.

This clonotype was detected many times. The chain uses TRBV4-3 and TRBJ2-1, with D tentatively TRBD1 (6 bases). CDR1 is LGHNA and CDR2 is YSLEER in the germline V gene. V was shortened by 0 bases and J by 12 bases, with 12 bases between the two germline ends. The CDR3 is 13 residues long. CDR3 residues: CASSQEFRDMQFF. For the CDR3, the DNA is TGCGCCAGCAGCCAAGAGTTCCGGGACATGCAGTTCTTC.

In its sample, this clonotype was seen many times. The chain links TRBV6-1 to TRBJ1-2, with 9 bases matching TRBD1. Germline CDR1 MNHNS, CDR2 SASEGT. The trim removed 3 bases at V and 4 bases at J, leaving 6 bases unmatched. This CDR3 comprises 15 residues. The CDR3 DNA reads as TGTGCCAGCAGTGATCTGGGACAGGGTTTCTATGGCTACACCTTC. This codes for CASSDLGQGFYGYTF.

The V gene is TRBV15, the J gene TRBJ2-3; no clear D. Germline V CDR1 and CDR2: LNHNV, YYDKDF (reference sequence). The CDR3 sequence is 17 residues long. V dropped 0 bases and J dropped 0 bases, with 13 bases sitting between them. The CDR3 protein is CATSRDLAITSTDTQYF. The DNA for the CDR3 is TGTGCCACCAGCAGAGATCTCGCAATTACTAGCACAGATACGCAGTATTTT.

This clonotype has at least ten counts. V gene TRBV7-2 combines with J gene TRBJ1-5; the D is unclear. Per the germline V gene, CDR1 is SGHTA and CDR2 is FQGNSA. V was pared by 4 bases and J by 1 base, with 11 bases between. This CDR3 spans 15 amino acids. The chain's CDR3 is CASSSKAGSNQPQHF. The DNA of the CDR3 is TGTGCCAGCAGCTCCAAGGCGGGAAGCAATCAGCCCCAGCATTTT.

This clonotype was observed at least ten times. The V and J genes are TRBV6-5 and TRBJ1-1, with D possibly matching TRBD1 (5 bases). V lost 1 base and J lost 1, with 13 bases in between. The CDR3 is made up of 16 amino acids. The germline V gene has CDR1 MNHEY and CDR2 SVGAGI. CDR3 coding DNA: TGTGCCAGCAGTTACTTAGGCCAGACAGCGAACACTGAAGCTTTCTTT. Protein: CASSYLGQTANTEAFF.

This clonotype has a count of ten or more. The chain uses TRBV2 and TRBJ1-2; maybe TRBD1 (5 bases). Trimming stripped 5 bases from V and 8 bases from J, with 9 bases between. CDR3 length equals 11 residues. In germline, CDR1 is SNHLY, CDR2 FYNNEI. CDR3: CASSQGGGYTF. DNA for the CDR3: TGTGCCAGCAGTCAGGGTGGCGGCTACACCTTC.

At least ten counts were recorded for this clonotype. This sequence joins TRBV7-2 and TRBJ2-1, with a tentative D call TRBD2 (5 bases). The CDR3 contains 13 residues. V was pared by 1 base and J by 10 bases, with 11 bases between. Per germline, CDR1 SGHTA and CDR2 FQGNSA. The CDR3 DNA sequence: TGTGCCAGCAGCTTAGTTAGGTCGGGAGAGCAGTTCTTC. Translation gives CASSLVRSGEQFF.

The chain carries TRBV20-1 and TRBJ2-7; D is ambiguous. CDR1 DFQATT and CDR2 SNEGSKA come from the germline V gene (reference sequence). CDR3 size: 13 residues. Between the trimmed V and J ends, which lost 1 base and 3 bases, there was a span of 10 bases. CDR3 nucleotide sequence: TGCAGTGCTAGAGCCGACGTTGGCTACGAGCAGTACTTC. This codes for CSARADVGYEQYF.

The chain uses TRBV30 and TRBJ2-7, with D perhaps matching TRBD1 (5 bases). This CDR3 is 11 amino acids long. The ends were cut back, 4 bases at V and 6 bases at J, with 10 bases in the middle. The germline gives CDR1 GTSNPN, CDR2 SVGIG (reference sequence). The CDR3: CAWKTVGEQYF. The CDR3 nucleotides read TGTGCCTGGAAGACAGTGGGCGAGCAGTACTTC.

There are a few counts of this clonotype. The chain links TRBV7-3 to TRBJ2-3; no reliable D call. The length of the CDR3 is 15 residues. Germline loops: CDR1 SGHTA, CDR2 FQGTGA. V was pared by 2 bases and J by 2 bases, with 11 bases between. The DNA for the CDR3 is TGTGCCAGCAGCTTACAGCTTCCTCCCACAGATACGCAGTATTTT. This translates into CASSLQLPPTDTQYF.

The chain carries TRBV4-3 and TRBJ2-2; D is unclear. The V gene lost 5 bases and the J gene lost 3 bases, with 13 bases spanning the gap. The length of the CDR3 is 15 residues. Germline CDR1 is LGHNA and CDR2 is YSLEER. CDR3 amino acids: CASSDWTRHTGELFF. The CDR3 bases are TGCGCCAGCAGCGACTGGACCAGACACACCGGGGAGCTGTTTTTT.

This clonotype was recorded many times. V is TRBV5-1 and J is TRBJ2-1; D not resolved. Per germline, CDR1 SGHRS and CDR2 YFSETQ. This CDR3 is 14 amino acids long. Trimming took off 0 bases at V and 10 bases at J, with 14 bases between the two ends. Written as DNA, the CDR3 is TGCGCCAGCAGCTTGGCCGGCGGAGCAGGAGAGCAGTTCTTC. Encoded protein: CASSLAGGAGEQFF.

This clonotype was counted ten times or more. The chain uses TRBV25-1 and TRBJ2-1; the match to TRBD2 covers 15 bases. The junction had 9 bases not matched to a gene; V was cut back by 1 base and J by 2 bases. Germline V gene lookup returns CDR1 MGHDK and CDR2 SYGVNS. There are 20 residues in the CDR3. The chain's CDR3 is CASSESYPGLAGGPYNEQFF. CDR3 DNA: TGTGCCAGCAGTGAATCTTATCCGGGACTAGCGGGAGGACCCTACAATGAGCAGTTCTTC.

This clonotype has a count of ten or more. Compared with germline, one end of the junction differs, possibly owing to a read error. Here the CDR3 reads CASSLNPNTYNEQFF. In nucleotides, the CDR3 is TGTGCTAGCAGCTTAAACCCGAATACTTACAATGAGCAGTTCTTC. The rearrangement links TRBV7-7 to TRBJ2-1; D is undetermined. The germline V gene encodes CDR1 SSHAT and CDR2 FNYEAQ (reference sequence). CDR3 length: 15 residues.

In its sample, this clonotype was seen many times. The rearrangement joins TRBV5-1 to TRBJ1-4; D remains unclear. The CDR3 runs 14 residues. Per germline, CDR1 SGHRS and CDR2 YFSETQ. V was pared by 4 bases and J by 5 bases, with 12 bases between. The CDR3 DNA sequence: TGCGCCAGCAGCCAAATCCCGGGGAATGAAAAACTGTTTTTT. This gives the protein CASSQIPGNEKLFF.

This clonotype was seen repeatedly, ten times or more. In DNA, the CDR3 is TGTGCCAGCAGCTTAGATGGGACAGGGTACAATGAGCAGTTCTTC. Translating gives CASSLDGTGYNEQFF. This chain links TRBV7-6 with TRBJ2-1; 9 positions agree with TRBD1. Germline V gene data show CDR1 as SGHVS and CDR2 as FNYEAQ. Germline trimming cut 1 base from V and 4 bases from J; bases unmatched to any gene: 2. This CDR3 is built from 15 residues.

This clonotype was counted ten times or more. The chain is built from TRBV11-3 and TRBJ1-1; D gene uncertain. The CDR3 length is 13 residues. V lost 1 base to trimming and J lost 5 bases, with 8 bases between them. Germline-derived CDR1 and CDR2 are SGHNT and YENEEA. The CDR3 is CASSLATGTEAFF. The DNA for the CDR3 is TGTGCCAGCAGCTTAGCGACCGGGACTGAAGCTTTCTTT.

This clonotype was observed at least ten times. The chain recombines TRBV2 with TRBJ2-5; D gene unclear. V shed 5 bases and J shed 2 bases, with 6 bases lying between them. Germline V gene sequence: CDR1 SNHLY, CDR2 FYNNEI. The CDR3 contains 12 residues. Here the CDR3 DNA reads TGTGCCAGCAGTAGCTTGCAAGAGACCCAGTACTTC. This gives the protein CASSSLQETQYF.

This clonotype has at least ten counts. The chain carries TRBV6-1 and TRBJ2-7; 7 bases fit TRBD1. Germline values: CDR1 MNHNS, CDR2 SASEGT. After removal of 6 bases from V and 6 bases from J, the junction contained 5 bases not matched to a gene. The CDR3 has 12 amino acids. The CDR3: CASRTGVGEQYF. Here the CDR3 DNA reads TGTGCCAGCAGAACAGGGGTTGGCGAGCAGTACTTC.

This clonotype was recorded a few times. V usage is TRBV5-1 and J usage is TRBJ1-4; the D gene is possibly TRBD1 (5 bases). This CDR3 has 15 residues. V lost 4 bases and J 8 bases, leaving 18 bases between the germline ends. In germline, CDR1 is SGHRS, CDR2 YFSETQ. The CDR3 spells CASSTRDGGGEKLFF. The CDR3 bases are TGCGCCAGCAGCACCCGGGACGGCGGTGGAGAAAAACTGTTTTTT. The full variable domain, with the rest looked up from reference TRBV5-1 and TRBJ1-4, is KAGVTQTPRYLIKTRGQQVTLSCSPISGHRSVSWYQQTPGQGLQFLFEYFSETQRNKGNFPGRFSGRQFSNSRSEMNVSTLELGDSALYLCASSTRDGGGEKLFFGSGTQLSVL.

In its sample, this clonotype was seen many times. The chain uses TRBV12-3 or TRBV12-4 and TRBJ2-5, with unresolved D. Trimming removed 8 bases from V and 1 base from J, with 14 bases in between. The CDR3 runs 14 residues. This chain's CDR3 is CASALVGTQETQYF. CDR3 nucleotide sequence: TGTGCCAGCGCCCTGGTCGGTACCCAAGAGACCCAGTACTTC.

This rearrangement joins TRBV7-8 to TRBJ2-2; 8 bases are shared with TRBD1. Per the germline V gene, CDR1 is SGHVS and CDR2 is FQNEAQ. The CDR3 is 17 residues long. J gave up 5 bases and V 0 bases, and 8 bases lay outside the gene matches. DNA for the CDR3: TGTGCCAGCAGCTTAGCCCAGGGGGCGCAGAAGACCGGGGAGCTGTTTTTT. It specifies CASSLAQGAQKTGELFF.

This clonotype was detected many times. The genes are TRBV27 and TRBJ1-1, with D uncertain. CDR1 is MNHEY, CDR2 SMNVEV, per germline (reference sequence). This CDR3 spans 15 amino acids. The ends were cut back, 5 bases at V and 1 base at J, with 14 bases in the middle. CDR3 DNA: TGTGCCAGCAGTCCGTGGGTTGGACCGAACACTGAAGCTTTCTTT. It encodes CASSPWVGPNTEAFF.

This clonotype occurred many times. The CDR3 region has the DNA TGTGCCAGCAGCCTGGCTAGCGGCCCCTCCTACGAGCAGTACTTC. Protein sequence: CASSLASGPSYEQYF. This chain links TRBV6-1 with TRBJ2-7, with 7 bases fitting TRBD2. After removal of 6 bases from V and 0 bases from J, the junction contained 8 bases not matched to a gene. This CDR3 is built from 15 residues. Germline loops: CDR1 MNHNS, CDR2 SASEGT.